A single sample is the source of the 25 T cell receptor beta chains below, sequenced in a study of blood T cell repertoires in COVID-19. Here immunoSEQ multiplex PCR was the method, and the copy in TCRdb shows in-frame clones only, minus some. The sample shows approximately 350,000 clones, more than 80% of them seen only once. Input material: peripheral blood. Every receptor here comes from a man between 40 and 49 years old with acute or convalescent COVID-19.

This clone showed up just a few times. The chain recombines TRBV7-2 with TRBJ1-6; 8 bases agree with TRBD1. The CDR3 extends over 15 amino acids. Germline CDR1 and CDR2: SGHTA and FQGNSA. With V trimmed by 2 bases and J by 10 bases, 7 bases remained unmatched. The CDR3 bases are TGTGCCAGCAGCTTATCCCAGGGGGCGCAATCACCCCTCCACTTT. Translating gives CASSLSQGAQSPLHF.

V gene TRBV7-9 combines with J gene TRBJ1-2; D unclear. Germline values: CDR1 SEHNR, CDR2 FQNEAQ (reference sequence). Trimming stripped 5 bases from V and 7 bases from J, with 11 bases between. This CDR3 has 12 residues. The chain's CDR3 is CASSLGSPGYTF. The CDR3 DNA reads TGTGCCAGCAGCCTCGGGTCCCCTGGCTACACCTTC.

The count of this clone is one. The V gene is TRBV7-2, the J gene TRBJ1-2, with D perhaps matching TRBD1 (5 bases). The germline V and J ends were trimmed by 1 base and 5 bases, with 11 bases remaining between them. The CDR3 length is 14 residues. Looked up from germline, CDR1 is SGHTA and CDR2 is FQGNSA. CDR3: CASSLGWAGYGYTF. The CDR3 DNA reads as TGTGCCAGCAGCTTAGGCTGGGCAGGGTATGGCTACACCTTC.

The table lists this clone with a count of one. CDR3 nucleotides: TGTGCCAGCAGCTTTTTGGGGGGACAGCGGGATGAGCAGTTCTTC. Its translation: CASSFLGGQRDEQFF. The chain combines TRBV7-3 with TRBJ2-1; perhaps TRBD1 as D (7 bases). The germline V gene encodes CDR1 SGHTA and CDR2 FQGTGA. Trimming removed 3 bases from V and 8 bases from J, with 17 bases in between. The CDR3 has 15 residues. Filled out from reference TRBV7-3 and TRBJ2-1, the complete variable domain reads GAGVSQTPSNKVTEKGKYVELRCDPISGHTALYWYRQSLGQGPEFLIYFQGTGAADDSGLPNDRFFAVRPEGSVSTLKIQRTERGDSAVYLCASSFLGGQRDEQFFGPGTRLTVL.

The V and J genes are TRBV7-6 and TRBJ2-1, with 11 bases identical to TRBD2. Germline V gene data show CDR1 as SGHVS and CDR2 as FNYEAQ. This CDR3 has 15 amino acids. V lost 5 bases, J lost 1 base, and 1 base stayed unmatched. The CDR3 loop is CASSPSGGSYNEQFF. The CDR3 bases are TGTGCCAGCAGCCCTAGCGGGGGGTCCTACAATGAGCAGTTCTTC.

To note about this clone: Other DNA variants within this sample encode the same CDR3. V and J are TRBV7-2 and TRBJ1-6; D might be TRBD1 (5 bases). CDR1 and CDR2 (germline): SGHTA, FQGNSA. V was clipped by 2 bases and J by 8 bases, with 7 bases between them. The length of the CDR3 is 13 residues. The CDR3 nucleotides are TGTGCCAGCAGCTTAACGGGGGATTCACCCCTCCACTTT. Translation gives CASSLTGDSPLHF.

This chain joins TRBV27 and TRBJ1-2; the D gene is possibly TRBD1 (6 bases). This CDR3 spans 17 amino acids. CDR1 and CDR2 (germline): MNHEY, SMNVEV (reference sequence). V lost 3 bases, J lost 3 bases, and 20 bases lay in between. The CDR3: CASSFHAGAEYDYGYTF. The CDR3 DNA sequence: TGTGCCAGCAGTTTCCATGCAGGGGCGGAGTATGACTATGGCTACACCTTC.

This sequence joins TRBV2 and TRBJ2-7; 14 bases align to TRBD2. The CDR3 consists of 15 residues. V lost 9 bases and J lost 4; bases outside the gene matches: 8. The germline V gene encodes CDR1 SNHLY and CDR2 FYNNEI. The CDR3 coding sequence is TGTGCCAGAGGGACTAGCGGGGGCCGGAGGTACGAGCAGTACTTC. Amino acid sequence: CARGTSGGRRYEQYF.

This clone came up once. The chain uses TRBV29-1 and TRBJ1-2; TRBD1 agrees at 7 bases. Looked up from germline, CDR1 is SQVTM and CDR2 is ANQGSEA. The J segment lost 4 bases and the V segment lost 4 bases, leaving 9 bases of the junction unmatched. The CDR3 totals 14 residues. This chain's CDR3 is CSVARDSQTYGYTF. The CDR3, as DNA: TGCAGCGTTGCCCGGGACAGCCAAACCTATGGCTACACCTTC.

The CDR3 sequence is CASRAGTANTEAFF. The CDR3, as DNA: TGTGCCAGCAGAGCCGGGACAGCGAACACTGAAGCTTTCTTT. The rearrangement links TRBV9 to TRBJ1-1; 7 bases are a match to TRBD1. This CDR3 is built from 14 residues. Germline CDR1 is SGDLS and CDR2 is YYNGEE. Trimming removed 5 bases from V and 1 base from J; junction bases left unmatched: 5.

The V call is TRBV13, the J call TRBJ2-2, with 9 bases lining up with TRBD1. V shed 5 bases, J shed 3 bases, and the junction held 10 bases outside the gene matches. The germline gives CDR1 PRHDT, CDR2 FYEKMQ (reference sequence). This CDR3 is built from 17 residues. The CDR3 DNA reads TGTGCCAGCAGCAGATACCCGGGACAGGGATACACCGGGGAGCTGTTTTTT. Its protein product is CASSRYPGQGYTGELFF.

This sequence joins TRBV5-4 and TRBJ2-3, with D perhaps matching TRBD1 (6 bases). The CDR3 is 14 residues long. The germline gives CDR1 SGHNT, CDR2 YYREEE (reference sequence). Trimming removed 3 bases from V and 0 bases from J, with 8 bases in between. The CDR3 DNA reads TGTGCCAGCAGCTCCGGGACAAGCACAGATACGCAGTATTTT. Its translation: CASSSGTSTDTQYF.

The CDR3 DNA follows: TGTGCCAGCAGTGAGGCGGGGGCCAGCTACAATGAGCAGTTCTTC. This codes for CASSEAGASYNEQFF. The chain carries TRBV6-4 and TRBJ2-1; possibly TRBD2 for D (7 bases). V lost 3 bases and J 3 bases, leaving 12 bases between the germline ends. The length of the CDR3 is 15 residues. The germline CDR1 and CDR2 sequences are MRHNA and SNTAGT.

This sequence joins TRBV3-1 (or the pseudogene TRBV3-2) and TRBJ1-6; D is possibly TRBD1 (5 bases). V was clipped by 1 base and J by 10 bases, with 8 bases between them. The CDR3 consists of 13 residues. Germline V gene sequence: CDR1 LGHDT, CDR2 YNNKEL (reference sequence). This CDR3 reads CASSQGDWSPLHF. The CDR3, as DNA: TGTGCCAGCAGCCAAGGGGACTGGTCACCCCTCCACTTT.

Note on this clone: Other nucleotide sequences from this sample produce the same CDR3. V and J are TRBV6-5 and TRBJ2-7; D is uncertain. Per germline, CDR1 MNHEY and CDR2 SVGAGI. V was cut by 0 bases and J by 0 bases, with 3 bases left in between. This CDR3 has 13 amino acids. CDR3 amino acids: CASSYSSSYEQYF. The CDR3 DNA is TGTGCCAGCAGTTACTCGAGCTCCTACGAGCAGTACTTC.

The chain links TRBV5-4 to TRBJ2-5; 12 nucleotides line up with TRBD2. The CDR3 spans 16 residues. V shed 1 base, J shed 5 bases, and the junction held 6 bases outside the gene matches. CDR1 and CDR2 from the germline V gene are SGHNT and YYREEE (reference sequence). Here the CDR3 reads CASSLTSGGPWETQYF. In DNA form, the CDR3 reads TGTGCCAGCAGCTTGACTAGCGGGGGGCCATGGGAGACCCAGTACTTC.

The chain carries TRBV28 and TRBJ1-1, with D unresolved. This CDR3 region has 13 residues. Germline CDR1 reads MDHEN; CDR2 reads SYDVKM. Written as DNA, the CDR3 is TGTGCGATTGCTAGGGAGATGAACACTGAAGCTTTCTTT. Translation gives CAIAREMNTEAFF.

This sequence joins TRBV5-5 and TRBJ2-7, with D perhaps matching TRBD1 (6 bases). Trimming cost V 4 bases and J 4 bases, with 15 bases left between them. CDR1 is SGHKS, CDR2 YYEKEE, per germline (reference sequence). The CDR3 length is 14 residues. The CDR3 sequence is CASSKTGTDYEQYF. The CDR3 DNA follows: TGTGCCAGCAGCAAGACAGGTACGGATTACGAGCAGTACTTC.

The CDR3 here is CASSLRQNTGELFF. CDR3 bases: TGTGCCAGCAGTTTAAGACAGAACACCGGGGAGCTGTTTTTT. The V and J genes are TRBV27 and TRBJ2-2, with D uncertain. The CDR3 runs to 14 residues. Germline V gene lookup returns CDR1 MNHEY and CDR2 SMNVEV (reference sequence). Trimming removed 2 bases at V and 1 base at J, with 5 bases between.

The CDR3 nucleotides are TGTGCCAGCAGCAAACAGGGGAGCGAGACCCAGTACTTC. Protein product: CASSKQGSETQYF. The rearrangement joins TRBV7-3 to TRBJ2-5; 7 nucleotides align to TRBD1. Germline V gives CDR1 SGHTA, CDR2 FQGTGA. Losses at the gene ends were 5 bases for V and 5 bases for J; bases not matched to a gene: 5. CDR3 length: 13 amino acids.

The V gene is TRBV27, the J gene TRBJ2-7; 9 bases match TRBD1. Germline V gene data show CDR1 as MNHEY and CDR2 as SMNVEV (reference sequence). The CDR3 has 18 amino acids. V trimming: 5 bases; J trimming: 2 bases; junction bases outside the gene matches: 16. In nucleotides, the CDR3 is TGTGCCAGCAGTCCCCGCCTTTTATCCGGGACAGGGACCTACGAGCAGTACTTC. Protein product: CASSPRLLSGTGTYEQYF.

The V and J genes are TRBV14 and TRBJ2-7, with a weak D call TRBD2 (7 bases). V lost 0 bases to trimming and J lost 6 bases, with 15 bases between them. This CDR3 comprises 15 residues. Germline CDR1 SGHDN, CDR2 FVKESK. CDR3 nucleotides: TGTGCCAGCAGCCAAGATCGGGGGGCTGAATCCGAGCAGTACTTC. Its protein product is CASSQDRGAESEQYF.

The chain combines TRBV5-5 with TRBJ1-3; 8 nucleotides align to TRBD1. V gave up 2 bases and J gave up 2 bases; unmatched junction bases: 6. This CDR3 is 16 amino acids long. Looked up from germline, CDR1 is SGHKS and CDR2 is YYEKEE (reference sequence). The CDR3 DNA is TGTGCCAGCAGCTTATCAGGGGGCTTAACTGGAAACACCATATATTTT. Translating it yields CASSLSGGLTGNTIYF. The full variable domain, in which reference TRBV5-5 and TRBJ1-3 provide the parts outside the CDR3, is DAGVTQSPTHLIKTRGQQVTLRCSPISGHKSVSWYQQVLGQGPQFIFQYYEKEERGRGNFPDRFSARQFPNYSSELNVNALLLGDSALYLCASSLSGGLTGNTIYFGEGSWLTVV.

CDR3 in amino acids: CASRRAGTNEQFF. The CDR3 DNA reads as TGTGCCAGCAGACGGGCCGGGACTAATGAGCAGTTCTTC. The chain links TRBV21-1 to TRBJ2-1; TRBD2 is the table's D call, not checked against the DNA. TRBV21-1 is designated a pseudogene. There are 13 residues in the CDR3.

This clone turned up a few times. The gene calls are TRBV6-5 and TRBJ1-2; D is unclear. The germline V gene encodes CDR1 MNHEY and CDR2 SVGAGI. This CDR3 is built from 13 residues. The V and J ends lost 0 bases and 4 bases respectively, with 6 bases between them. CDR3 sequence: CASSYSNGYGYTF. The CDR3 coding sequence is TGTGCCAGCAGTTACTCAAACGGCTATGGCTACACCTTC.